Detailed here is one T cell receptor beta chain. Its binding antigen is unknown. No quality values exist for individual bases; no much larger clone is one base distant. TCRbeta CDR3 regions were amplified from genomic DNA using the immunoSEQ Assay, a bias-controlled multiplex PCR. The paper's processing steps were these. Within the assay, amplification of reference gene primers was used to estimate how many nucleated cells each sample contained. To quantify the absolute abundance of each unique TCRbeta CDR3 rearrangement, sequence reads were collapsed and filtered. For each sample, productive Simpson clonality was calculated by taking the square root of Simpson's diversity index across productive rearrangements. TCRdb took over this immuneACCESS table, retaining in-frame rearrangements with V and J assigned. Such tables are incomplete; in checked studies, under half of the missing clones stem from an unresolved V gene, and the remainder is unexplained. The V and J calls and clone size come from that table; D and trimming were worked out from the DNA. A total of around 15,000 clones appear in this sample, around 86% of them only once. The ten largest account for less than 15% of the sample.

This record belongs to a study of blood T cell repertoires in COVID-19 (dated by TCRdb to 2018 to 2020). Background for the entire study: The collaborator samples originated in the United States, Italy and Spain and spanned the acute and convalescent phases of COVID-19. The prospective study material was composed of cDNA or gDNA derived from T cells, B-cell-depleted T cells, or PBMCs. Subjects who had been exposed to COVID-19, were actively infected with it, or had recovered from it provided the deeply sampled blood TCRbeta repertoires that made up the dataset. The repertoires were released in a freely available public database meant as a resource for research on the immune response to SARS-CoV-2. Samples were obtained from the ongoing ImmuneRACE study (first 160 participants) and from about 1,300 subjects provided by 6 global collaborators. The sample metadata nearly always contained a de-identified subject ID, COVID-19 status, age in years and sex. Where available, HLA class I and class II types were taken from metadata supplied by the sample provider and were not determined by assay-based typing. What the work shows at the level of the full study, not this receptor alone: How much clinical and demographic metadata was included differed by source and by participant, and the metadata was provided uncurated.

Here V drops 3 bases and J drops 2 bases, and the junction holds 1 base not matched to any gene. As encoded in the germline V gene, CDR1 is SGDLS while CDR2 is YYNGEE. There are 14 amino acids in the CDR3, from cysteine to phenylalanine inclusive. The sequence is cut down to CDR3 DNA, 42 bases in frame from base 1. Collaborating institutions collected whole blood in K2EDTA tubes following their own protocols. For TCRbeta analysis, collaborator samples were shipped as frozen whole blood, as isolated PBMCs, or as DNA extracted from either sample type. In this chain, TRBV9 is recombined with TRBJ2-3; 9 bases in the junction line up with TRBD2. The sample taken for sequencing was peripheral blood. This clonotype was obtained from a human donor in a cohort sampled during active COVID-19. The CDR3 here reads CASSGGGDTDTQYF. The DNA sequence reads TGTGCCAGCAGCGGCGGGGGGGACACAGATACGCAGTATTTT.